This TCR beta chain appears in the sequencing data of a study of blood T cell repertoires in COVID-19. Original processing notes: It was from reference gene primer amplification that nucleated cell counts were estimated. Using immunoSEQ multiplex PCR, the repertoire was profiled, and TCRdb retains in-frame clones only, with some absent. V and J calls and clone size are those listed in that table; D and trimming were worked out from the DNA. The sample shows tens of thousands of clones, about 88% of them seen only once. Germline CDR1 MNHNS, CDR2 SASEGT. The V end lost 2 bases, the J end lost 2 bases, and 16 bases lay between the germline ends. The CDR3 runs to 16 residues.

The source material was peripheral blood. The chain carries TRBV6-1 and TRBJ2-7; D is perhaps TRBD1 (5 bases). The TCR comes from a human donor in a cohort sampled during active COVID-19. The CDR3 loop is CASSEYSTAFTYEQYF. The CDR3 DNA reads as TGTGCCAGCAGTGAATACTCGACAGCCTTTACCTACGAGCAGTACTTC.